The 32 T cell receptor beta chains in this list originate from one sample, sequenced in a study of beta chain features in type 1 diabetes. Reverse transcription of all isolated RNA meant that expressed TCRB transcripts were sequenced. The protocol was immunoSEQ multiplex PCR, while the TCRdb copy is restricted to in-frame clones and leaves out a portion. The table has 400,000 to 500,000 clones, more than 11% seen once; the top ten hold approximately 0.035%. Input material: naive CD4+ T cells from blood. All receptors come from a man younger than 45 in good health.

This chain connects TRBV7-2 to TRBJ2-7; D unresolved. Trimming took 1 base from V and 6 from J, leaving 10 bases between them. CDR1 and CDR2 (germline): SGHTA, FQGNSA. This CDR3 has 13 residues. Written as DNA, the CDR3 is TGTGCCAGCAGCTTAGATGGAAATGGCGAGCAGTACTTC. This translates into CASSLDGNGEQYF.

This chain uses TRBV7-2 with TRBJ1-1, with D possibly matching TRBD1 (5 bases). This CDR3 contains 15 residues. Trimming shortened V by 5 bases and J by 3 bases, and 16 bases separated the two germline ends. Germline V gene data show CDR1 as SGHTA and CDR2 as FQGNSA. DNA of the CDR3: TGTGCCAGCAGCCAGAGTTGGGGCCGGTACACTGAAGCTTTCTTT. Protein product: CASSQSWGRYTEAFF. The full variable domain, its missing parts supplied by reference TRBV7-2 and TRBJ1-1, is GAGVSQSPSNKVTEKGKDVELRCDPISGHTALYWYRQSLGQGLEFLIYFQGNSAPDKSGLPSDRFSAERTGGSVSTLTIQRTQQEDSAVYLCASSQSWGRYTEAFFGQGTRLTVV.

The chain joins TRBV7-8 to TRBJ2-5; 10 bases are shared with TRBD2. This CDR3 spans 15 amino acids. V lost 7 bases to trimming and J lost 1 base; unmatched junction nucleotides: 6. In germline, CDR1 is SGHVS, CDR2 FQNEAQ. Here the CDR3 reads CASTSGLALQETQYF. CDR3 bases: TGTGCCAGCACCTCGGGACTAGCGCTCCAAGAGACCCAGTACTTC.

The chain uses TRBV7-2 and TRBJ2-3, with TRBD2 matching 12 bases. V was clipped by 8 bases and J by 5 bases; unmatched bases: 2. The germline V gene has CDR1 SGHTA and CDR2 FQGNSA. The CDR3 runs 13 residues. CDR3 sequence reads: CASATSGRDTQYF. CDR3 DNA sequence: TGTGCCAGCGCGACTAGCGGGAGAGATACGCAGTATTTT.

The chain is built from TRBV14 and TRBJ2-3; D is unresolved. In germline, CDR1 is SGHDN, CDR2 FVKESK. The CDR3 spans 13 residues. V lost 1 base and J 5 bases, leaving 7 bases between the germline ends. The CDR3 is CASSQVRGDTQYF. CDR3 DNA sequence: TGTGCCAGCAGCCAAGTGCGAGGAGATACGCAGTATTTT.

This rearrangement joins TRBV4-3 to TRBJ2-3; 9 positions agree with TRBD1. Germline loops: CDR1 LGHNA, CDR2 YSLEER. This CDR3 has 16 amino acids. V was clipped by 4 bases and J by 4 bases; unmatched bases: 9. CDR3: CASSRGPGQGPDTQYF. Written as DNA, the CDR3 is TGCGCCAGCAGCCGAGGACCGGGACAGGGCCCAGATACGCAGTATTTT.

This chain connects TRBV7-9 to TRBJ1-1; TRBD1 aligns across 7 bases. Trimming cost V 2 bases and J 2 bases; bases outside gene matches: 5. CDR1 is SEHNR and CDR2 is FQNEAQ in the germline V gene (reference sequence). The CDR3 length is 15 residues. The CDR3 sequence: CASSLSGTENTEAFF. The CDR3 nucleotides are TGTGCCAGCAGCTTATCAGGGACAGAAAACACTGAAGCTTTCTTT.

This clone turned up a few times. The chain recombines TRBV25-1 with TRBJ1-1, with D hard to call. Trimming removed 7 bases from V and 6 bases from J, with 15 bases in between. This CDR3 spans 13 amino acids. Germline CDR1 reads MGHDK; CDR2 reads SYGVNS. CDR3 loop: CASTLVGKAEAFF. The CDR3 region has the DNA TGTGCCAGCACCCTTGTCGGGAAGGCTGAAGCTTTCTTT.

This clone was counted a few times. This chain joins TRBV7-8 and TRBJ2-1; TRBD2 matches 10 bases. The germline V gene has CDR1 SGHVS and CDR2 FQNEAQ. The junction had 15 bases not matched to a gene; V was cut back by 3 bases and J by 7 bases. The CDR3 consists of 18 residues. DNA of the CDR3: TGTGCCAGCAGCTTGGCCCGTGGAGCGGGAGGGGGAAGTAATGAGCAGTTCTTC. It codes for CASSLARGAGGGSNEQFF.

The CDR3 is CASSQPGQVPGMAQYF. In nucleotides, the CDR3 is TGTGCCAGCAGCCAACCCGGACAGGTCCCGGGTATGGCCCAGTACTTC. The chain employs TRBV4-2 and TRBJ2-5; 7 nucleotides align to TRBD1. The germline gives CDR1 LGHNA, CDR2 YNFKEQ. Trimming at V came to 2 bases and at J to 9 bases, leaving 15 bases not matched to a gene. The CDR3 is 16 amino acids.

Comments on this clone: The same CDR3 is also encoded by other DNA sequences in this sample. The J gene is TRBJ2-1, the V gene TRBV7-2, with D hard to call. The CDR3 spans 14 residues. V was clipped by 1 base and J by 0 bases, with 4 bases between them. Germline CDR1 and CDR2: SGHTA and FQGNSA. The CDR3 here is CASSLVSSYNEQFF. CDR3 nucleotides: TGTGCCAGCAGCTTAGTTTCCTCCTACAATGAGCAGTTCTTC.

The rearrangement joins TRBV12-5 to TRBJ2-5; 7 bases fit TRBD2. CDR3 size: 13 residues. Germline-derived CDR1 and CDR2 are LGHNT and FRNRAP. The V gene end was trimmed by 6 bases and the J gene end by 2 bases; junction bases not matched to a gene: 3. The CDR3 coding sequence is TGTGCTAGTGGGAGCGGGGATCAAGAGACCCAGTACTTC. Translated: CASGSGDQETQYF.

This clone was seen a few times. This chain connects TRBV7-9 to TRBJ1-4; D is ambiguous. The length of the CDR3 is 16 residues. From germline, CDR1 is SEHNR and CDR2 FQNEAQ (reference sequence). V was pared by 6 bases and J by 0 bases, with 14 bases between. The CDR3 loop is CASSLGVVATNEKLFF. In nucleotides, the CDR3 is TGTGCCAGCAGTCTTGGCGTGGTCGCAACTAATGAAAAACTGTTTTTT. Supplemented by reference TRBV7-9 and TRBJ1-4, the full variable domain reads DTGVSQNPRHKITKRGQNVTFRCDPISEHNRLYWYRQTLGQGPEFLTYFQNEAQLEKSRLLSDRFSAERPKGSFSTLEIQRTEQGDSAMYLCASSLGVVATNEKLFFGSGTQLSVL.

This clone has only a few counts. This sequence joins TRBV30 and TRBJ2-5; D is unclear. The length of the CDR3 is 12 residues. CDR1 is GTSNPN and CDR2 is SVGIG in the germline V gene (reference sequence). The ends were cut back, 1 base at V and 2 bases at J, with 5 bases in the middle. The CDR3 reads CAWSDLQETQYF. The CDR3 coding sequence is TGTGCCTGGAGTGACCTACAAGAGACCCAGTACTTC.

This chain links TRBV7-9 with TRBJ1-2; unclear D gene. The CDR3 length is 8 residues. Germline loops: CDR1 SEHNR, CDR2 FQNEAQ (reference sequence). V was pared by 1 base and J by 14 bases, with 2 bases between. In nucleotides, the CDR3 is TGTGCCAGCAGCTTAGATACCTTC. Residues: CASSLDTF.

This clone has a handful of counts. The rearrangement uses TRBV19 and TRBJ2-3; D unresolved. There are 13 residues in the CDR3. Germline assignment: CDR1 LNHDA and CDR2 SQIVND (reference sequence). V shed 5 bases and J shed 0 bases, with 6 bases lying between them. For the CDR3, the DNA is TGTGCCAGTAGTCCTGCTAGCACAGATACGCAGTATTTT. Its protein product is CASSPASTDTQYF.

The chain links TRBV7-2 to TRBJ2-5; D unresolved. Trimming removed 5 bases at V and 5 bases at J, with 12 bases between. This CDR3 is built from 13 residues. Looked up from germline, CDR1 is SGHTA and CDR2 is FQGNSA. CDR3 sequence reads: CASSTNPGETQYF. In nucleotides, the CDR3 is TGTGCCAGCAGCACAAATCCGGGTGAGACCCAGTACTTC.

There are a few counts of this clone. The rearrangement joins TRBV5-4 to TRBJ2-5, with TRBD2 matching over 11 bases. This CDR3 contains 15 residues. The V segment lost 4 bases and the J segment 3 bases; nucleotides outside the gene matches: 5. Germline CDR1 reads SGHNT; CDR2 reads YYREEE (reference sequence). The CDR3 region has the DNA TGTGCCAGCAGCAAGAAGGGACTAGCGGAAGAGACCCAGTACTTC. Translation gives CASSKKGLAEETQYF.

The chain has TRBV30 and TRBJ2-3; 9 nucleotides align to TRBD2. V dropped 5 bases and J dropped 6; count of bases not matched to a gene: 9. CDR3 length: 14 residues. Germline V gene data show CDR1 as GTSNPN and CDR2 as SVGIG (reference sequence). For the CDR3, the DNA is TGTGCCTGGGGAAGCGGGAGGAGGTTGGATACGCAGTATTTT. This gives the protein CAWGSGRRLDTQYF.

The V call is TRBV27, the J call TRBJ1-1; D call uncertain. Germline CDR1 reads MNHEY; CDR2 reads SMNVEV (reference sequence). V lost 6 bases and J lost 3, with 14 bases in between. The CDR3 totals 14 residues. CDR3 in amino acids: CASRPRVMDTEAFF. Written as DNA, the CDR3 is TGTGCCAGCAGACCCCGAGTTATGGACACTGAAGCTTTCTTT.

Concerning this clone: A junction boundary mismatches the germline segment, possibly from a read error. The CDR3, as DNA: TGCAGTGCTAGAGATGGGCCCGATCCATCCTTC. It translates to CSARDGPDPSF. This chain links TRBV20-1 with TRBJ1-2; D gene unclear. This CDR3 is 11 amino acids long. The germline gives CDR1 DFQATT, CDR2 SNEGSKA (reference sequence).

This rearrangement joins TRBV28 to TRBJ2-5; 8 bases align to TRBD2. CDR1 and CDR2 from the germline V gene are MDHEN and SYDVKM. After removal of 3 bases from V and 3 bases from J, the junction contained 9 bases not matched to a gene. This CDR3 is 16 amino acids long. The CDR3, as DNA: TGTGCCAGCAGTTTCTATCCCGGGACTAGTAAAGAGACCCAGTACTTC. Residues: CASSFYPGTSKETQYF.

The V call is TRBV11-2, the J call TRBJ1-1; weak D call: TRBD1 (6 bases). Germline CDR1 is SGHAT and CDR2 is FQNNGV. The CDR3 loop spans 17 amino acids. The V gene lost 5 bases and the J gene lost 0 bases, with 19 bases spanning the gap. The CDR3: CASSHEAGAFMNTEAFF. The CDR3 DNA reads TGTGCCAGCAGCCACGAGGCAGGGGCTTTCATGAACACTGAAGCTTTCTTT.

V is TRBV13 and J is TRBJ2-7, with D perhaps TRBD1 (6 bases). Trimming removed 5 bases at V and 2 bases at J, with 7 bases between. The CDR3 is 12 amino acids. Germline CDR1 and CDR2: PRHDT and FYEKMQ (reference sequence). Here the CDR3 DNA reads TGTGCCAGCAGCCAGGGGCCCTACGAGCAGTACGTC. Translated: CASSQGPYEQYV.

This clone has just a few counts. The J gene is TRBJ2-1, the V gene TRBV7-9, with D unclear. CDR3 length: 13 amino acids. CDR1 and CDR2 (germline): SEHNR, FQNEAQ (reference sequence). V lost 5 bases and J 9 bases, leaving 14 bases between the germline ends. CDR3 nucleotides: TGTGCCAGCAGCCCTCCCGGCCTCGGTGAGCAGTTCTTC. It translates to CASSPPGLGEQFF.

Only a few counts were recorded for this clone. This same CDR3 is encoded by further DNA sequences in the sample. The gene calls are TRBV4-3 and TRBJ2-3; D is undetermined. The V and J ends lost 1 base and 4 bases respectively, with 6 bases between them. There are 13 residues in the CDR3. Germline V lookup: CDR1 LGHNA, CDR2 YSLEER. CDR3 DNA: TGCGCCAGCAGCCAAGGTGTCGCAGATACGCAGTATTTT. Amino acid sequence: CASSQGVADTQYF.

The chain has TRBV11-2 and TRBJ2-7; the D is unclear. The length of the CDR3 is 14 residues. Germline lookup yields CDR1 SGHAT and CDR2 FQNNGV. V lost 5 bases and J 3 bases, leaving 14 bases between the germline ends. CDR3 protein: CASSPVGGYYEQYF. CDR3 sequence (DNA): TGTGCCAGCAGCCCCGTCGGCGGCTACTACGAGCAGTACTTC.

This clone was recorded a few times. The CDR3 coding sequence is TGTGCCACCAGCAGAGACTTCGCAGATACGCAGTATTTT. It yields the protein CATSRDFADTQYF. The V and J genes are TRBV15 and TRBJ2-3; the D is unclear. Germline V gene lookup returns CDR1 LNHNV and CDR2 YYDKDF (reference sequence). The CDR3 loop spans 13 amino acids. V was shortened by 0 bases and J by 4 bases, with 5 bases between the two germline ends.

This clone was counted only a few times. V gene TRBV29-1 combines with J gene TRBJ2-5; no reliable D call. With 7 bases removed from V and 5 bases from J, the gap between germline ends came to 17 bases. CDR3 length equals 13 residues. Germline CDR1 SQVTM, CDR2 ANQGSEA. Here the CDR3 reads CSAADRFRETQYF. DNA for the CDR3: TGCAGCGCTGCAGATCGTTTCAGGGAGACCCAGTACTTC. Filled out from reference TRBV29-1 and TRBJ2-5, the complete variable domain reads SAVISQKPSRDICQRGTSLTIQCQVDSQVTMMFWYRQQPGQSLTLIATANQGSEATYESGFVIDKFPISRPNLTFSTLTVSNMSPEDSSIYLCSAADRFRETQYFGPGTRLLVL.

This sequence joins TRBV7-9 and TRBJ2-7; D remains unclear. CDR3 length: 13 amino acids. The germline gives CDR1 SEHNR, CDR2 FQNEAQ (reference sequence). Trimming stripped 2 bases from V and 0 bases from J, with 5 bases between. Here the CDR3 reads CASSLSSSYEQYF. The CDR3 coding sequence is TGTGCCAGCAGCTTATCCAGCTCCTACGAGCAGTACTTC. Full variable domain (missing parts from reference TRBV7-9 and TRBJ2-7): DTGVSQNPRHKITKRGQNVTFRCDPISEHNRLYWYRQTLGQGPEFLTYFQNEAQLEKSRLLSDRFSAERPKGSFSTLEIQRTEQGDSAMYLCASSLSSSYEQYFGPGTRLTVT.

This clone showed up just a few times. The genes are TRBV5-1 and TRBJ2-1, with no clear D. Germline V CDR1 and CDR2: SGHRS, YFSETQ. Between the trimmed V and J ends, which lost 4 bases and 9 bases, there was a span of 14 bases. The CDR3 sequence is 13 residues long. CDR3 in amino acids: CASSRVRATEQFF. The CDR3 bases are TGCGCCAGCAGCCGTGTTCGCGCAACTGAGCAGTTCTTC.

This sequence joins TRBV18 and TRBJ2-1; no firm D call. V was trimmed by 6 bases and J by 7 bases, leaving 25 bases between them. This CDR3 has 17 amino acids. Germline V gives CDR1 KGHSH, CDR2 LQKENI. This CDR3 reads CASSLKAGPPLGNEQFF. The CDR3 bases are TGTGCCAGCTCCCTAAAGGCCGGGCCCCCCTTAGGGAATGAGCAGTTCTTC.